The clone carrying this T cell receptor (beta chain) has a count of ten or more. Described time point: pre-sensitization, week 0. Treatment of the sample: therapeutic diphenylcyclopropenone sensitization with weekly scalp DPC. Whole blood that had not been fractionated was the source of extracted total RNA. Single cDNA molecules in the library carried unique molecular identifiers attached during preparation. TCRdb recomputed calls from the RACE reads with MiXCR, one row per CDR3 protein. Here the sample spans under 400,000 distinct CDR3 sequences, less than 6.5% being singletons. V lost 4 bases to trimming and J lost 0 bases, with 9 bases between them. This CDR3 contains 13 residues. Germline CDR1 and CDR2: DFQATT and SNEGSKA (reference sequence). The record originates from a study of human T cells and chemical hapten exposure.

The J gene is TRBJ1-1, the V gene TRBV20-1, with D possibly being TRBD1 (5 bases). The clonotype comes from a woman aged 50 to 65 with alopecia areata. Some clones in this sample may be carry-over from other donors' samples. The source material was whole blood, sampled in connection with sensitization to the hapten diphenylcyclopropenone (DPC). Here the CDR3 DNA reads TGCAGTGCTAAGGGACCCATGAACACTGAAGCTTTCTTT. Amino acids: CSAKGPMNTEAFF.